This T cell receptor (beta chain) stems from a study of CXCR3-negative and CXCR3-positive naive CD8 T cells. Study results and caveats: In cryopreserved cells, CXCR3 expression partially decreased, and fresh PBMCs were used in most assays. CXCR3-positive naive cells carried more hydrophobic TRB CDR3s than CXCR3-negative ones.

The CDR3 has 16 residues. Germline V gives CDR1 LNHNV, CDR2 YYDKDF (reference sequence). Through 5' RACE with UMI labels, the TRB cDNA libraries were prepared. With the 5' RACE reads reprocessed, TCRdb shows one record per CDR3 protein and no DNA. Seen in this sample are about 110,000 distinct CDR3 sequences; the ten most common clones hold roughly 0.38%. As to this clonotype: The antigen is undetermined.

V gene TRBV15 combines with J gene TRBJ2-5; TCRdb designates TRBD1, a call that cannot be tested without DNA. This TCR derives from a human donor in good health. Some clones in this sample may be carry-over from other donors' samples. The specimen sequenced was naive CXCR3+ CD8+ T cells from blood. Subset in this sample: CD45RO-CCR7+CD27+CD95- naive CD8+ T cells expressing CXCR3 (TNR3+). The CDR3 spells CATSRDRAQRQETQYF.